These T cell receptor beta chains were read from a single sample in a study of control samples from healthy donors and cancer patients. The method was immunoSEQ multiplex PCR; TCRdb's version includes in-frame clones alone and lacks a portion of them. This table has approximately 86,000 clones, 85% to 95% appearing once. The sequencing input was blood. All receptors come from a woman aged 25 to 45 in good health. CDR3s include the opening cysteine and the closing phenylalanine or tryptophan. Each record gives: V gene, D gene, J gene, clone size, CDR3 protein, CDR3 DNA. A D gene is named only where the DNA matches it firmly. Expanded clones are given a class, and other clones once, few, many or no size at all.

v_gene: TRBV6-6; d_gene: .; j_gene: TRBJ2-3; abundance: .; CDR3aa: CASSYSLWAADTQYF; CDR3nt: TGTGCCAGCAGTTACTCGTTGTGGGCGGCAGATACGCAGTATTTT
v_gene: TRBV15; d_gene: TRBD1; j_gene: TRBJ2-3; abundance: .; CDR3aa: CATSKGGQELSTDTQYF; CDR3nt: TGTGCCACCAGCAAAGGGGGACAGGAGCTAAGCACAGATACGCAGTATTTT
v_gene: TRBV6-6; d_gene: .; j_gene: TRBJ1-2; abundance: .; CDR3aa: CASSYGNGYTF; CDR3nt: TGTGCCAGCAGTTACGGGAATGGCTACACCTTC
v_gene: TRBV5-1; d_gene: .; j_gene: TRBJ1-1; abundance: .; CDR3aa: CASSALGGNTEAFF; CDR3nt: TGCGCCAGCAGCGCCCTGGGGGGAAACACTGAAGCTTTCTTT
v_gene: TRBV11-2; d_gene: .; j_gene: TRBJ1-6; abundance: .; CDR3aa: CASSSFPRRGGAYNSPLHF; CDR3nt: TGTGCCAGCAGCTCCTTCCCAAGAAGGGGAGGTGCCTATAATTCACCCCTCCACTTT
v_gene: TRBV5-1; d_gene: TRBD1; j_gene: TRBJ2-4; abundance: .; CDR3aa: CASSLLGQGVPFAKNIQYF; CDR3nt: TGCGCCAGCAGCTTGTTAGGACAGGGGGTACCCTTCGCCAAAAACATTCAGTACTTC
v_gene: TRBV9; d_gene: .; j_gene: TRBJ1-1; abundance: .; CDR3aa: CASSERTPTEAFF; CDR3nt: TGTGCCAGCAGCGAACGGACGCCCACTGAAGCTTTCTTT
v_gene: TRBV27; d_gene: .; j_gene: TRBJ2-7; abundance: .; CDR3aa: CASRAGTNPYEQYF; CDR3nt: TGTGCCAGCAGGGCCGGGACGAACCCCTACGAGCAGTACTTC
v_gene: TRBV19; d_gene: TRBD1; j_gene: TRBJ1-6; abundance: .; CDR3aa: CASRVQGGNSPLHF; CDR3nt: TGTGCCAGTAGGGTACAGGGGGGCAATTCACCCCTCCACTTT
v_gene: TRBV6-5; d_gene: .; j_gene: TRBJ1-1; abundance: .; CDR3aa: CASSYHGVNTEAFF; CDR3nt: TGTGCCAGCAGTTATCATGGGGTGAACACTGAAGCTTTCTTT
v_gene: TRBV6-1; d_gene: .; j_gene: TRBJ2-3; abundance: .; CDR3aa: CASSDKEGPDTQYF; CDR3nt: TGTGCCAGCAGTGATAAGGAGGGTCCAGATACGCAGTATTTT
v_gene: TRBV10-2; d_gene: .; j_gene: TRBJ1-5; abundance: .; CDR3aa: CASSETGNQPQHF; CDR3nt: TGCGCCAGCAGTGAGACGGGGAATCAGCCCCAGCATTTT
v_gene: TRBV20-1; d_gene: .; j_gene: TRBJ1-2; abundance: .; CDR3aa: CSASTANYGYTF; CDR3nt: TGCAGTGCTAGTACGGCTAACTATGGCTACACCTTC
v_gene: TRBV20-1; d_gene: .; j_gene: TRBJ2-7; abundance: .; CDR3aa: CSARPDYEQYF; CDR3nt: TGCAGTGCGCGGCCGGACTACGAGCAGTACTTC
v_gene: TRBV6-4; d_gene: TRBD2; j_gene: TRBJ2-1; abundance: .; CDR3aa: CASSDGTSGNEQFF; CDR3nt: TGTGCCAGCAGTGACGGGACTAGCGGCAATGAGCAGTTCTTC
v_gene: TRBV7-9; d_gene: .; j_gene: TRBJ1-2; abundance: .; CDR3aa: CASSGDVYGYTF; CDR3nt: TGTGCCAGCAGCGGGGACGTCTATGGCTACACCTTC
v_gene: TRBV5-1; d_gene: TRBD1; j_gene: TRBJ2-1; abundance: .; CDR3aa: CASSKKGTDSYNEQFF; CDR3nt: TGCGCCAGCAGCAAAAAAGGGACAGACTCCTACAATGAGCAGTTCTTC
v_gene: TRBV11-3; d_gene: .; j_gene: TRBJ1-1; abundance: .; CDR3aa: CASSYRVETEAFF; CDR3nt: TGTGCCAGCAGCTACAGGGTTGAGACTGAAGCTTTCTTT
v_gene: TRBV18; d_gene: TRBD1; j_gene: TRBJ2-7; abundance: .; CDR3aa: CASSLTWDRGHEQYF; CDR3nt: TGTGCCAGCTCACTTACCTGGGACAGGGGGCACGAGCAGTACTTC
v_gene: TRBV5-1; d_gene: TRBD1; j_gene: TRBJ2-1; abundance: .; CDR3aa: CASSPGTGVHNEQFF; CDR3nt: TGCGCCAGCAGCCCGGGGACAGGAGTTCACAATGAGCAGTTCTTC
v_gene: TRBV6-5; d_gene: TRBD1; j_gene: TRBJ2-5; abundance: once; CDR3aa: CASSPMTGAQETQYF; CDR3nt: TGTGCCAGCAGCCCGATGACAGGGGCCCAAGAGACCCAGTACTTC
v_gene: TRBV29-1; d_gene: .; j_gene: TRBJ1-2; abundance: .; CDR3aa: CSVPQGYYGYTF; CDR3nt: TGCAGCGTTCCCCAGGGATACTATGGCTACACCTTC